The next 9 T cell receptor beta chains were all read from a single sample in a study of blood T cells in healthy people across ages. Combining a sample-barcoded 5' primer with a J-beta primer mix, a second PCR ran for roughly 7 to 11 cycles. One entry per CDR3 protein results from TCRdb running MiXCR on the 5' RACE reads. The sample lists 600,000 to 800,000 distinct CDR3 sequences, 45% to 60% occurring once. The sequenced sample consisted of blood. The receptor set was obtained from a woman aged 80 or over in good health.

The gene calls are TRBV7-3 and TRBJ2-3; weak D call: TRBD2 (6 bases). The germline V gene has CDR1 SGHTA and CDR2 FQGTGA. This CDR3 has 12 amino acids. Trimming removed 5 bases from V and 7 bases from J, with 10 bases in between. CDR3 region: CASSGGLYTQYF. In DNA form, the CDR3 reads TGTGCCAGCAGCGGGGGACTTTATACGCAGTATTTT.

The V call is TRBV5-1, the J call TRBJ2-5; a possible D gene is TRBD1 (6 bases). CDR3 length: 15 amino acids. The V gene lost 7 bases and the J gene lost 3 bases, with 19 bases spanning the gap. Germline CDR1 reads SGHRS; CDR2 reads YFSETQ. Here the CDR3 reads CASSWAGTLEETQYF. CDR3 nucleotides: TGCGCCAGCTCCTGGGCCGGGACACTAGAAGAGACCCAGTACTTC.

The CDR3 region has the DNA TGCAGTGCTAGACCAGGGGGCGCTAGTAATGAAAAACTGTTTTTT. Translated: CSARPGGASNEKLFF. The genes are TRBV20-1 and TRBJ1-4, with 8 bases that match TRBD1. The CDR3 covers 15 residues. With 2 bases clipped from V and 4 bases from J, the junction kept 6 bases outside the gene matches. Germline V CDR1 and CDR2: DFQATT, SNEGSKA (reference sequence).

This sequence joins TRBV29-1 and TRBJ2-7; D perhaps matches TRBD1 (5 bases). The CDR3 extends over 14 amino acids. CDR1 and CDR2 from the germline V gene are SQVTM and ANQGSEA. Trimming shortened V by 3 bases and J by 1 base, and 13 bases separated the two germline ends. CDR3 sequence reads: CSVEAGDSSYEQYF. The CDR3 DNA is TGCAGCGTTGAGGCCGGAGACAGTTCCTACGAGCAGTACTTC.

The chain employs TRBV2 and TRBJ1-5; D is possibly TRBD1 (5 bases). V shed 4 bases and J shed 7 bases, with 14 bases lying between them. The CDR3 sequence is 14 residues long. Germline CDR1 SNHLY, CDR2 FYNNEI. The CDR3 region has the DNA TGTGCCAGCAGTGGCGGACAAGGAGGCCAGCCCCAGCATTTT. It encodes CASSGGQGGQPQHF.

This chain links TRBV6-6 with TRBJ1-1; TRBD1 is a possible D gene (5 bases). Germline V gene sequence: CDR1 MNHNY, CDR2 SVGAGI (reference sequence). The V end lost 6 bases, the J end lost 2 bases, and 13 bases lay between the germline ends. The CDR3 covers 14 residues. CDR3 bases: TGTGCCAGCAGCCCAGGGCCCTTAAACACTGAAGCTTTCTTT. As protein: CASSPGPLNTEAFF.

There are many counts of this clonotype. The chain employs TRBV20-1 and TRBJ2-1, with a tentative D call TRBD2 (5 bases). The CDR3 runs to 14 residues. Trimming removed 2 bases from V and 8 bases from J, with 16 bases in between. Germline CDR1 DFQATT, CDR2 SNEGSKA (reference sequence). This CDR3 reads CSARRRGVDDEQFF. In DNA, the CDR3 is TGCAGTGCTAGACGACGGGGAGTTGACGATGAGCAGTTCTTC.

The CDR3 nucleotides read TGCAGTGCTAGATCCCTAGCGGGATCCAACACTGAAGCTTTCTTT. Translation gives CSARSLAGSNTEAFF. The rearrangement joins TRBV20-1 to TRBJ1-1; D is unresolved. With 2 bases removed from V and 2 bases from J, the gap between germline ends came to 15 bases. The V gene's germline CDR1 is DFQATT and CDR2 SNEGSKA (reference sequence). CDR3 length equals 15 residues.

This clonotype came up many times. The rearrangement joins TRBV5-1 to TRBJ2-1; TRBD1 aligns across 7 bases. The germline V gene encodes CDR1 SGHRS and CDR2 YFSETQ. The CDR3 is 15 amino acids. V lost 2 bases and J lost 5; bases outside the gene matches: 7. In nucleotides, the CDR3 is TGCGCCAGCAGCTTACAGGGGCCTGGGGACAATGAGCAGTTCTTC. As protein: CASSLQGPGDNEQFF.